What follows is one TCR beta chain and its context. Its antigen is undetermined. Treatment reported: approximately nine-day PBMC culture with coronavirus spike peptide pools or control peptides (ViraFEST assay). The CDR3 covers 13 residues. Germline loops: CDR1 DFQATT, CDR2 SNEGSKA (reference sequence). V shed 3 bases, J shed 2 bases, and the junction held 2 bases outside the gene matches. These data belong to a study of vaccination and CD4 T cells after COVID-19. The overall study: Each post-COVID sample was drawn after diagnosis, and the median interval was roughly 100 days (range 35 to 161).

Cultured CD4+ T cell DNA was sequenced using the Oncomine TCR Beta short-read assay. Via MiXCR, TCRdb re-called the PCR reads, giving one row per CDR3 protein. Found here are roughly 12,000 distinct CDR3 sequences, about 61% of them singletons; the top ten hold about 13%. The sequence derives from a human donor who had recovered from COVID-19. V is TRBV20-1 and J is TRBJ2-3; 7 nucleotides match TRBD2. Sequenced input: CD4+ T cells from blood, cultured in vitro. The CDR3 DNA follows: TGCAGTGCTAGCGGGAGGATCACAGATACGCAGTATTTT. This sequence encodes CSASGRITDTQYF.